Included here is one T cell receptor beta chain sequence, with context. Compared with germline, one end of the junction differs, possibly owing to a read error. The record originates from a study of tumor and adjacent non-tumor tissue in lung cancer. No cell sorting was done before RNA was extracted from the tissue. The CDR3 consists of 15 residues. The germline V gene encodes CDR1 DFQATT and CDR2 SNEGSKA (reference sequence). A modified ARM-PCR protocol with three rounds of nested PCR amplified TCRbeta. TCRdb reprocessed the multiplex PCR reads with MiXCR, giving one entry per CDR3 protein. The table includes 200,000 to 250,000 distinct CDR3 sequences, approximately 74% detected once.

This receptor was obtained from a man in his sixties with non-small cell lung cancer. V and J are TRBV20-1 and TRBJ1-5, with a tentative D call TRBD1 (5 bases). The material sequenced was lung tumor tissue. The CDR3 DNA sequence: TGCAGTGCTAGAGATCCAGGGCTCAGCAATCAGCCCCATCATTTC. Amino acids: CSARDPGLSNQPHHF.